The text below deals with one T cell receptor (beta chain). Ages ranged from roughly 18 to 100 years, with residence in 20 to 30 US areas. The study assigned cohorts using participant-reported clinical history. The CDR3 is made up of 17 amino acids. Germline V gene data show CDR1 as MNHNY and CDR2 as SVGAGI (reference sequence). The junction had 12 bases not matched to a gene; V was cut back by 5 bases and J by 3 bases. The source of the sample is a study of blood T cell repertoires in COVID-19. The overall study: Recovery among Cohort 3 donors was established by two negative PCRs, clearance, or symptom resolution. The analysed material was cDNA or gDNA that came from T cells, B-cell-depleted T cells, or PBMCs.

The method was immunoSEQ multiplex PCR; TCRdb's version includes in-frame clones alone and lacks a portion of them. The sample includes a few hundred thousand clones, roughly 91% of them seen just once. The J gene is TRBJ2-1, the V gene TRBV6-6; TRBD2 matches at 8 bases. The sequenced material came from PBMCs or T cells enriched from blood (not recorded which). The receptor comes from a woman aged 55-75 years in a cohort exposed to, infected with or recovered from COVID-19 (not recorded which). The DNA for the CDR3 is TGTGCCAGCAGTCCCCTGGCGGGAGGCCTATTCTACAATGAGCAGTTCTTC. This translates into CASSPLAGGLFYNEQFF.